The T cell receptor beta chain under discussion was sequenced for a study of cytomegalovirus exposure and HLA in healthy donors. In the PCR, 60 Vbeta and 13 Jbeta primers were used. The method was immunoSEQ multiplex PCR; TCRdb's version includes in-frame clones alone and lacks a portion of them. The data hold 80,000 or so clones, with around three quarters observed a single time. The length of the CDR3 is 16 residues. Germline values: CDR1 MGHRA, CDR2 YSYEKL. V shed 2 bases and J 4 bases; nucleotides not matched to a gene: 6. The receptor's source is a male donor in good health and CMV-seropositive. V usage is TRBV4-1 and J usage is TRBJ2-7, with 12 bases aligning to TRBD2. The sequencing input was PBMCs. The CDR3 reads CASSQLSSGRGYEQYF. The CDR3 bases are TGCGCCAGCAGCCAACTCTCTAGCGGGAGGGGTTACGAGCAGTACTTC.